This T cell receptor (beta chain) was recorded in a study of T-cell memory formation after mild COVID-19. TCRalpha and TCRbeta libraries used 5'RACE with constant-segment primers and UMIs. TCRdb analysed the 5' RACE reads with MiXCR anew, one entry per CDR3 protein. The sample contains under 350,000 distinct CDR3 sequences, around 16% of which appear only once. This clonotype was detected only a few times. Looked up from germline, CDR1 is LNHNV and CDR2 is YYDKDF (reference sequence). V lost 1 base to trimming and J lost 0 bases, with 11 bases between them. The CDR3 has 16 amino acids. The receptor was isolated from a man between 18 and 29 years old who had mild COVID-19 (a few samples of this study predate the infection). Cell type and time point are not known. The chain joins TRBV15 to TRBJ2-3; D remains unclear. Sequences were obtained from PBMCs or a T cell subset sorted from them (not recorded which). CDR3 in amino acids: CATSRVPGASTDTQYF. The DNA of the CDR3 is TGTGCCACCAGCAGAGTGCCCGGCGCTAGCACAGATACGCAGTATTTT.